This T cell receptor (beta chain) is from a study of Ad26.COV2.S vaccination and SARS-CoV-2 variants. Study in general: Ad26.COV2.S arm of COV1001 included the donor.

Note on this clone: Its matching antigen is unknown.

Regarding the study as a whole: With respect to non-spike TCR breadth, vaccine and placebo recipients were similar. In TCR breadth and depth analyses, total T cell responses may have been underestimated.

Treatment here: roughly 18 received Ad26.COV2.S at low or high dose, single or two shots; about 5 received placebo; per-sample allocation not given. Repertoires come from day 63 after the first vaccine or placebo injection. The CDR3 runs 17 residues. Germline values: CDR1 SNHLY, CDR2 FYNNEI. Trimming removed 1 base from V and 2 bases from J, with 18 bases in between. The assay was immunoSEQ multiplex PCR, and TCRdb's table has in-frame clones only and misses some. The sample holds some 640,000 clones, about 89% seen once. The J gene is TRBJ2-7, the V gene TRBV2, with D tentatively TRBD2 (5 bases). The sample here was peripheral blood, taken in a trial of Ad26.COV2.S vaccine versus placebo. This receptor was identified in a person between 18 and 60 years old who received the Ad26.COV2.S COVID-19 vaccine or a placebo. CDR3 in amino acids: CASSEVSQRISPYEQYF. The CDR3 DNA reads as TGTGCCAGCAGTGAAGTCTCCCAGCGGATATCACCCTACGAGCAGTACTTC.